Below are 20 T cell receptor beta chains sequenced from a single sample in a study of T-cell memory formation after mild COVID-19. TCRdb redid the calling of the 5' RACE reads with MiXCR, one entry per CDR3 protein. The sample has around 200,000 distinct CDR3 sequences, about a fifth seen once. Sequencing was done on a sample of PBMCs or a T cell subset sorted from them (not recorded which). The source of these receptors is a man between 18 and 35 years old who had mild COVID-19 (a few samples of this study predate the infection). Cell type and time point are not known.

This clonotype has just a few counts. This chain links TRBV6-1 with TRBJ2-3; 9 positions match TRBD2. V was clipped by 4 bases and J by 2 bases; unmatched bases: 10. Germline loops: CDR1 MNHNS, CDR2 SASEGT. The CDR3 is 17 residues long. The CDR3 bases are TGTGCCAGCAGTGCAAGGGGACCTAGCGGGACCACAGATACGCAGTATTTT. The encoded protein is CASSARGPSGTTDTQYF.

DNA for the CDR3: TGTGCCAGCAGTGGGGTCAATAGTAATGAAAAACTGTTTTTT. Protein sequence: CASSGVNSNEKLFF. The rearrangement uses TRBV2 and TRBJ1-4; D is uncertain. Germline V CDR1 and CDR2: SNHLY, FYNNEI. The CDR3 totals 14 residues. Trimming took 4 bases from V and 4 from J, leaving 10 bases between them.

The CDR3 DNA follows: TGTGCCAGCAGCTTGGCCAGGAGGGCCCATTACAATGAGCAGTTCTTC. Its translation is CASSLARRAHYNEQFF. The V gene is TRBV5-6, the J gene TRBJ2-1; perhaps TRBD2 as D (6 bases). The CDR3 runs 16 residues. The germline CDR1 and CDR2 sequences are SGHDT and YYEEEE. Trimming left V 0 bases short and J 4 bases short, with 14 bases between.

This clonotype was seen only a few times. V is TRBV9 and J is TRBJ2-4; D unclear. CDR3 size: 12 residues. CDR1 SGDLS and CDR2 YYNGEE come from the germline V gene. Trimming removed 4 bases from V and 9 bases from J, with 11 bases in between. CDR3 in amino acids: CASSPVVGIQYF. The CDR3 nucleotides are TGTGCCAGCAGCCCAGTGGTGGGCATTCAGTACTTC.

The chain combines TRBV7-3 with TRBJ1-1; no firm D call. Germline assignment: CDR1 SGHTA and CDR2 FQGTGA. CDR3 length: 13 amino acids. Deletions cut 4 bases from V and 2 bases from J, with 8 bases between. This CDR3 reads CASSSTYNTEAFF. The CDR3 nucleotides read TGTGCCAGCAGCTCTACCTATAACACTGAAGCTTTCTTT.

This clonotype was counted a few times. V and J are TRBV15 and TRBJ1-2, with D perhaps TRBD1 (5 bases). Germline CDR1 is LNHNV and CDR2 is YYDKDF (reference sequence). With 5 bases removed from V and 2 bases from J, the gap between germline ends came to 15 bases. The CDR3 totals 15 residues. The CDR3 DNA reads as TGTGCCACCAGCCGATCGGGGACGGACAACTATGGCTACACCTTC. Its protein product is CATSRSGTDNYGYTF.

This clonotype was recorded at least ten times. This chain connects TRBV28 to TRBJ2-1; D possibly uses TRBD1 or TRBD2 (5 bases each). Germline V CDR1 and CDR2: MDHEN, SYDVKM. The CDR3 has 14 amino acids. The V end lost 3 bases, the J end lost 8 bases, and 14 bases lay between the germline ends. CDR3 nucleotide sequence: TGTGCCAGCAGTTTTGCTGGGGACGGGGATGAGCAGTTCTTC. Its protein is CASSFAGDGDEQFF.

This clonotype has ten or more counts. The chain is built from TRBV20-1 and TRBJ1-5; possibly TRBD1 for D (6 bases). The CDR3 contains 14 residues. Germline V gene lookup returns CDR1 DFQATT and CDR2 SNEGSKA (reference sequence). Trimming stripped 0 bases from V and 5 bases from J, with 11 bases between. This chain's CDR3 is CSARDRDTHQPQHF. CDR3 bases: TGCAGTGCTAGAGATCGGGACACCCATCAGCCCCAGCATTTT.

The chain recombines TRBV7-2 with TRBJ1-2, with D tentatively TRBD1 (6 bases). V gave up 5 bases and J gave up 0 bases, with 10 bases separating them. The CDR3 extends over 14 amino acids. Per the germline V gene, CDR1 is SGHTA and CDR2 is FQGNSA. The CDR3 nucleotides read TGTGCCAGCAGCAAGGGGGGGCCTAACTATGGCTACACCTTC. It codes for CASSKGGPNYGYTF.

This clonotype was counted only a few times. This chain connects TRBV12-3 or TRBV12-4 to TRBJ2-1; 7 nucleotides line up with TRBD2. The V and J ends lost 1 base and 8 bases, in that order; junction bases with no gene match: 8. The CDR3 has 15 amino acids. This chain's CDR3 is CASSLGGGPLDEQFF. The CDR3 DNA reads TGTGCCAGCAGTTTAGGGGGGGGACCCTTAGATGAGCAGTTCTTC.

This sequence joins TRBV4-3 and TRBJ1-2; D is ambiguous. Germline assignment: CDR1 LGHNA and CDR2 YSLEER. V gave up 3 bases and J gave up 4 bases, with 15 bases separating them. The CDR3 totals 15 residues. The CDR3 sequence is CASSHSDEGSYGYTF. The CDR3, as DNA: TGCGCCAGCAGCCACTCTGATGAGGGTAGCTATGGCTACACCTTC.

The V call is TRBV12-3 or TRBV12-4, the J call TRBJ2-5; maybe TRBD1 (6 bases). The CDR3 covers 14 residues. Trimming took 8 bases from V and 1 from J, leaving 14 bases between them. Here the CDR3 DNA reads TGTGCCAGCGCCTACAGGGCCCCCCAAGAGACCCAGTACTTC. Its protein product is CASAYRAPQETQYF.

In this sample, this clonotype turned up a few times. This chain uses TRBV10-3 with TRBJ2-1; D uncertain. Trimming removed 6 bases at V and 8 bases at J, with 17 bases between. Germline lookup yields CDR1 ENHRY and CDR2 SYGVKD. CDR3 length: 14 amino acids. Written as DNA, the CDR3 is TGTGCCATCAGCCACAGTGAGGCCCCGGATGAGCAGTTCTTC. Encoded protein: CAISHSEAPDEQFF.

This clonotype appeared a few times. The chain has TRBV7-2 and TRBJ2-5; TRBD1 agrees at 7 bases. The J segment lost 1 base and the V segment lost 3 bases, leaving 5 bases of the junction unmatched. The CDR3 covers 15 residues. Germline V gives CDR1 SGHTA, CDR2 FQGNSA. CDR3 sequence reads: CASSFPTGRQETQYF. The CDR3 DNA is TGTGCCAGCAGCTTCCCGACAGGGCGCCAAGAGACCCAGTACTTC.

This clonotype showed up just a few times. The rearrangement uses TRBV4-3 and TRBJ1-5; D unclear. CDR1 is LGHNA, CDR2 YSLEER, per germline. This CDR3 is 13 amino acids long. Trimming shortened V by 3 bases and J by 5 bases, and 8 bases separated the two germline ends. In nucleotides, the CDR3 is TGCGCCAGCAGCCAGAGGCGGGATCAGCCCCAGCATTTT. This sequence encodes CASSQRRDQPQHF.

The gene calls are TRBV13 and TRBJ1-2; a possible D gene is TRBD1 (6 bases). Germline-derived CDR1 and CDR2 are PRHDT and FYEKMQ (reference sequence). V lost 0 bases to trimming and J lost 3 bases, with 14 bases between them. This CDR3 contains 16 residues. CDR3 protein: CASSLGLKDSDYGYTF. The CDR3 DNA is TGTGCCAGCAGCTTAGGCCTAAAGGACAGTGACTATGGCTACACCTTC.

V gene TRBV5-1 combines with J gene TRBJ2-5; the match to TRBD1 covers 7 bases. The V gene end was trimmed by 2 bases and the J gene end by 5 bases; junction bases not matched to a gene: 6. The CDR3 runs to 14 residues. CDR1 and CDR2 from the germline V gene are SGHRS and YFSETQ. The CDR3 sequence is CASSFQGVGETQYF. For the CDR3, the DNA is TGCGCCAGCAGCTTTCAGGGGGTAGGCGAGACCCAGTACTTC.

This clonotype was picked up a small number of times. V usage is TRBV4-3 and J usage is TRBJ2-3, with 7 bases that match TRBD1. The CDR3 contains 15 residues. With V trimmed by 0 bases and J by 4 bases, 4 bases remained unmatched. Germline V CDR1 and CDR2: LGHNA, YSLEER. The CDR3 here is CASSQETGTADTQYF. CDR3 nucleotide sequence: TGCGCCAGCAGCCAAGAGACAGGGACCGCAGATACGCAGTATTTT.

The chain couples TRBV5-1 to TRBJ2-5, with 10 nucleotides matching TRBD2. The CDR3 runs to 16 residues. V dropped 0 bases and J dropped 3; count of bases not matched to a gene: 5. Germline lookup yields CDR1 SGHRS and CDR2 YFSETQ. The CDR3 sequence is CASSLGLLAGEETQYF. The CDR3 coding sequence is TGCGCCAGCAGCTTGGGGCTTCTAGCGGGGGAAGAGACCCAGTACTTC.

In this sample, this clonotype turned up a few times. The V call is TRBV12-3 or TRBV12-4, the J call TRBJ2-5; no clear D gene. V was pared by 2 bases and J by 4 bases, with 8 bases between. This CDR3 comprises 13 residues. The CDR3 region has the DNA TGTGCCAGCAGTTTACTTTTGGTAGAGACCCAGTACTTC. It is translated as CASSLLLVETQYF.